The 9 T cell receptor beta chains below all came from one sample that was sequenced in a study of response to subunit inactivated influenza vaccine. TCRdb fed the RT-PCR reads into MiXCR, producing one record per CDR3 protein. The data contain 550,000 to 800,000 distinct CDR3 sequences, 15% to 17% of them seen just once; the ten biggest clones take up roughly 10%. The specimen was PBMCs from blood, collected approximately 12 days after vaccination. Receptors were obtained from a man aged 45-65 years who received an inactivated influenza vaccine.

The chain carries TRBV20-1 and TRBJ2-3; D is uncertain. This CDR3 contains 13 residues. V lost 4 bases and J 0 bases, leaving 8 bases between the germline ends. Germline V gene sequence: CDR1 DFQATT, CDR2 SNEGSKA (reference sequence). For the CDR3, the DNA is TGCAGTGCTAAAAAGGCGAGCACAGATACGCAGTATTTT. This sequence encodes CSAKKASTDTQYF.

This clonotype was seen a few times. The chain employs TRBV6-2 or TRBV6-3 and TRBJ2-7; the match to TRBD2 covers 11 bases. Germline assignment: CDR1 MNHEY and CDR2 SVGEGT. J gave up 6 bases and V 6 bases, and 7 bases lay outside the gene matches. This CDR3 has 14 amino acids. The CDR3: CASRKTGLAGEQYF. CDR3 nucleotides: TGTGCCAGCAGAAAAACAGGACTAGCGGGCGAGCAGTACTTC.

J is TRBJ1-2 and V is TRBV7-9; no clear D gene. The germline V gene encodes CDR1 SEHNR and CDR2 FQNEAQ (reference sequence). Trimming left V 3 bases short and J 4 bases short, with 6 bases between. The CDR3 length is 12 residues. CDR3 amino acids: CASSFNSYGYTF. The CDR3 nucleotides are TGTGCCAGCAGCTTCAACAGCTATGGCTACACCTTC. The full variable domain, its missing parts supplied by reference TRBV7-9 and TRBJ1-2, is DTGVSQNPRHKITKRGQNVTFRCDPISEHNRLYWYRQTLGQGPEFLTYFQNEAQLEKSRLLSDRFSAERPKGSFSTLEIQRTEQGDSAMYLCASSFNSYGYTFGSGTRLTVV.

A few counts support this clonotype. This CDR3 is CASSRGSSNQPQHF. The CDR3 bases are TGTGCCAGCAGCCGGGGGAGTAGCAATCAGCCCCAGCATTTT. The chain links TRBV9 to TRBJ1-5; a weak D match, TRBD1 (5 bases). V lost 4 bases and J 0 bases, leaving 8 bases between the germline ends. The CDR3 is 14 amino acids. Germline V gene sequence: CDR1 SGDLS, CDR2 YYNGEE.

This clonotype appeared a few times. J is TRBJ2-5 and V is TRBV10-3, with D unclear. Trimming shortened V by 7 bases and J by 4 bases, and 13 bases separated the two germline ends. The CDR3 covers 13 residues. The germline V gene has CDR1 ENHRY and CDR2 SYGVKD. The CDR3 loop reads CAITHSKGETQYF. The CDR3, as DNA: TGTGCCATCACGCATTCCAAGGGAGAGACCCAGTACTTC.

On this clonotype itself: The junction differs from germline at one of its ends, possibly a read error. The CDR3 DNA is TGCGCCAGCAGCCAAGAGCACAACACCGAAGCTTTCTTT. It is translated as CASSQEHNTEAFF. This chain links TRBV4-1 with TRBJ1-1, with unresolved D. This CDR3 comprises 13 residues. Germline V gives CDR1 MGHRA, CDR2 YSYEKL.

V usage is TRBV20-1 and J usage is TRBJ2-7; TRBD2 is a possible D gene (6 bases). The V end lost 3 bases, the J end lost 4 bases, and 13 bases lay between the germline ends. CDR3 size: 13 residues. CDR1 is DFQATT, CDR2 SNEGSKA, per germline (reference sequence). CDR3 residues: CSARASANYEQYF. The CDR3 region has the DNA TGCAGTGCTAGGGCTAGCGCCAATTACGAGCAGTACTTC.

This clonotype was observed many times. The rearrangement joins TRBV9 to TRBJ2-3; 8 nucleotides match TRBD2. This CDR3 is built from 12 residues. V shed 4 bases, J shed 8 bases, and the junction held 3 bases outside the gene matches. The germline gives CDR1 SGDLS, CDR2 YYNGEE. In DNA form, the CDR3 reads TGTGCCAGCAGCATAAGCGGGAGTACGCAGTATTTT. It yields the protein CASSISGSTQYF. The full variable domain, its missing parts supplied by reference TRBV9 and TRBJ2-3, is DSGVTQTPKHLITATGQRVTLRCSPRSGDLSVYWYQQSLDQGLQFLIQYYNGEERAKGNILERFSAQQFPDLHSELNLSSLELGDSALYFCASSISGSTQYFGPGTRLTVL.

This clonotype occurred a few times. The rearrangement links TRBV7-2 to TRBJ2-7; 9 bases are a match to TRBD1. This CDR3 contains 16 residues. Germline V CDR1 and CDR2: SGHTA, FQGNSA. V lost 2 bases, J lost 5 bases, and 10 bases stayed unmatched. The CDR3 region has the DNA TGTGCCAGCAGCTTAAACCAACCCGGGACAGGGAACGAGCAGTACTTC. It codes for CASSLNQPGTGNEQYF.